Below are 5 T cell receptor beta chains sequenced from a single sample in a study of OX40 agonist ivuxolimab in advanced cancers. The data were produced by immunoSEQ multiplex PCR, yet TCRdb's version contains in-frame clones alone and is incomplete. The table shows tens of thousands of clones, with 80% to 90% occurring only once. Sequencing used CD4+ or CD8+ T cells sorted from blood, obtained in a trial of the OX40 agonist ivuxolimab. The source is an adult with an advanced solid tumor such as melanoma, head and neck, liver or kidney cancer.

V gene TRBV9 combines with J gene TRBJ2-2; possibly TRBD1 or TRBD2 for D (5 bases each). The CDR3 loop spans 15 amino acids. V dropped 0 bases and J dropped 7 bases, with 13 bases sitting between them. Germline-derived CDR1 and CDR2 are SGDLS and YYNGEE. Written as DNA, the CDR3 is TGTGCCAGCAGCGTAGAGGGACCCTTTAACGGGGAGCTGTTTTTT. This encodes CASSVEGPFNGELFF.

The chain uses TRBV6-6 and TRBJ1-5; D is uncertain. The V end was cut by 2 bases, the J end by 1 base, with 12 bases between. CDR1 is MNHNY and CDR2 is SVGAGI in the germline V gene (reference sequence). The CDR3 loop spans 16 amino acids. CDR3 DNA sequence: TGTGCCAGCAGTTACCCGCCGGACGGCAGCAATCAGCCCCAGCATTTT. This translates into CASSYPPDGSNQPQHF.

The chain is built from TRBV4-3 and TRBJ1-1, with D possibly TRBD1 on 5 matching bases. CDR1 LGHNA and CDR2 YSLEER come from the germline V gene. This CDR3 is built from 13 residues. The V gene lost 3 bases and the J gene lost 11 bases, with 16 bases spanning the gap. The CDR3 protein is CASSQGRTGEAFF. The CDR3 DNA reads TGCGCCAGCAGCCAGGGACGGACTGGGGAGGCTTTCTTT.

The chain carries TRBV6-5 and TRBJ2-1; D call uncertain. V gave up 2 bases and J gave up 8 bases, with 4 bases separating them. Germline V lookup: CDR1 MNHEY, CDR2 SVGAGI. The CDR3 totals 11 residues. CDR3 bases: TGTGCCAGCAGTTACAATCATGAGCAGTTCTTC. The encoded protein is CASSYNHEQFF.

In this sample, this clone turned up a few times. The chain links TRBV30 to TRBJ2-3; no clear D gene. The V gene lost 0 bases and the J gene lost 7 bases, with 11 bases spanning the gap. CDR1 is GTSNPN and CDR2 is SVGIG in the germline V gene (reference sequence). The CDR3 runs 13 residues. CDR3 coding DNA: TGTGCCTGGAGTGTTTCTAACCTCAATACGCAGTATTTT. It is translated as CAWSVSNLNTQYF.